These T cell receptor beta chains were read from a single sample in a study of blood T cell repertoires in COVID-19. The assay was immunoSEQ multiplex PCR, and TCRdb's table has in-frame clones only and misses some. The data contain about 210,000 clones, about 91% of them singletons. Sample: peripheral blood. The receptors shown here come from a man aged 30 to 39 with acute or convalescent COVID-19. The CDR3 runs from the conserved cysteine through the conserved F or W. The D gene is left open where the match is weak. The size of a clone is reported for some rows only, either as once, few or many, or as a class for expanded clones.

clone size,J gene,V gene,D gene,CDR3 DNA,CDR3 protein
NA,TRBJ2-5,TRBV29-1,TRBD2,TGCAGCGTTGAAGATGGCCTAGCGGTGTTTAAGACCCAGTACTTC,CSVEDGLAVFKTQYF
once,TRBJ2-7,TRBV4-2,NA,TGTGCCAGCAGCCAAGCGTGGGGAAGAGGGTCCTACGAGCAGTACTTC,CASSQAWGRGSYEQYF
NA,TRBJ1-1,TRBV9,NA,TGTGCCAGCAGCGACCGGGTGGACACTGAAGCTTTCTTT,CASSDRVDTEAFF
NA,TRBJ1-2,TRBV12-3/TRBV12-4,NA,TGTGCCAGCAGCCCGGTCCCCAGCGAAGGCTACACCTTC,CASSPVPSEGYTF
NA,TRBJ1-2,TRBV28,TRBD1,TGTGCCAGCAGTCCACAAAAACAGGGGGCTAACTATGGCTACACCTTC,CASSPQKQGANYGYTF
NA,TRBJ2-2,TRBV27,NA,TGTGCCAGCAGTTTAGGTGGGCGGGAGCTGTTTTTT,CASSLGGRELFF
NA,TRBJ2-7,TRBV15,NA,TGTGCCACCAGCAGAGATCCGGGACTCTACTACGAGCAGTACTTC,CATSRDPGLYYEQYF
NA,TRBJ2-5,TRBV4-1,NA,TGCGCCAGCAGCCTGACTCTAGCTCAAGAGACCCAGTACTTC,CASSLTLAQETQYF
NA,TRBJ2-7,TRBV28,TRBD1,TGTGCCAGCAGTCGATCAGGGGGCGGAAGGTACGAGCAGTACTTC,CASSRSGGGRYEQYF
NA,TRBJ2-1,TRBV7-9,TRBD1,TGTGCCGCCAGCCCGACAGGGGTGGGCAATGAGCAGTTCTTC,CAASPTGVGNEQFF
NA,TRBJ2-3,TRBV2,NA,TGTGCCAGCAAATCAGTTTCGGATACGCAGTATTTT,CASKSVSDTQYF
NA,TRBJ2-3,TRBV28,NA,TGTGCCAGCAGTTCCCCAGCGAGGGCAGATACGCAGTATTTT,CASSSPARADTQYF
NA,TRBJ1-2,TRBV28,NA,TGTGCCAGCAGTAACGAATGGCGGATGAGTAACTATGGCTACACCTTC,CASSNEWRMSNYGYTF
NA,TRBJ1-2,TRBV27,NA,TGTGCCAGCAGAACGGGTAACTATGGCTACACCTTC,CASRTGNYGYTF
few,TRBJ2-7,TRBV30,TRBD2,TGTGCCTGGAACCGGGGACTAGGCCCCTACGAGCAGTACTTC,CAWNRGLGPYEQYF
NA,TRBJ2-3,TRBV7-9,TRBD1,TGTGCCAGCAGCAGGACAGGGGATACAGATACGCAGTATTTT,CASSRTGDTDTQYF
NA,TRBJ1-1,TRBV19,NA,TGTGCCAGTAGTATAGGGGGAGGAAACACTGAAGCTTTCTTT,CASSIGGGNTEAFF
few,TRBJ2-5,TRBV4-1,NA,TGCGCCAGCAGCCAAGATCCTAGCCTTCAAGAGACCCAGTACTTC,CASSQDPSLQETQYF
NA,TRBJ2-1,TRBV7-2,TRBD2,TGTGCCAGCAGCTTAGGACGACTAGCTCGGGGTGAGCAGTTCTTC,CASSLGRLARGEQFF
NA,TRBJ2-3,TRBV19,NA,TGTGCCAGTAGTGCCCGGGGGGATACGCAGTATTTT,CASSARGDTQYF
NA,TRBJ2-3,TRBV27,TRBD2,TGTGCCAGCAGTTTAGGACTAGCGGGGTATACGCAGTATTTT,CASSLGLAGYTQYF
NA,TRBJ2-3,TRBV28,NA,TGTGCCAGCAGCCTGCAGGGATCAGATACGCAGTATTTT,CASSLQGSDTQYF